A selection of T cell receptor beta chains follows, all from one sample in a study of blood T cell repertoires in COVID-19. The assay was immunoSEQ multiplex PCR, and TCRdb's table has in-frame clones only and misses some. The repertoire holds some 210,000 clones, with around 82% as singletons. Sequences were obtained from peripheral blood. These receptor sequences come from a woman aged 40 to 50 with acute or convalescent COVID-19. CDR3s include the opening cysteine and the closing phenylalanine or tryptophan. Fields, in order: CDR3 protein, CDR3 DNA, D gene, clone size, V gene, J gene. The D gene is left open where the match is weak. Clone size, where shown, is once, few, many, or a class for clones that have expanded.

CDR3 protein: CASSRQTTYNEQFF
CDR3 DNA: TGCGCCAGCAGCCGACAGACGACTTACAATGAGCAGTTCTTC
D gene: .
clone size: .
V gene: TRBV4-1
J gene: TRBJ2-1

CDR3 protein: CASSFTGDGTEAFF
CDR3 DNA: TGCGCCAGCAGCTTCACAGGGGATGGGACTGAAGCTTTCTTT
D gene: TRBD1
clone size: .
V gene: TRBV5-1
J gene: TRBJ1-1

CDR3 protein: CASSVEGNTEAFF
CDR3 DNA: TGCGCCAGCAGTGTAGAGGGGAACACTGAAGCTTTCTTT
D gene: .
clone size: few
V gene: TRBV10-2
J gene: TRBJ1-1

CDR3 protein: CASSQTTVNTEAFF
CDR3 DNA: TGTGCCAGTAGTCAGACGACAGTGAACACTGAAGCTTTCTTT
D gene: .
clone size: .
V gene: TRBV19
J gene: TRBJ1-1

CDR3 protein: CASSQDSLYYNEQFF
CDR3 DNA: TGCGCCAGCAGCCAAGATAGTCTATACTACAATGAGCAGTTCTTC
D gene: .
clone size: .
V gene: TRBV4-3
J gene: TRBJ2-1

CDR3 protein: CATGSGGAMSEQFF
CDR3 DNA: TGTGCCACCGGGTCGGGGGGGGCGATGAGTGAGCAGTTCTTC
D gene: TRBD2
clone size: .
V gene: TRBV10-3
J gene: TRBJ2-1

CDR3 protein: CASSSGGETQYF
CDR3 DNA: TGCGCCAGCAGCTCGGGAGGGGAGACCCAGTACTTC
D gene: TRBD2
clone size: .
V gene: TRBV5-1
J gene: TRBJ2-5

CDR3 protein: CASSLRDRGLAGAIAKNIQYF
CDR3 DNA: TGTGCCAGCAGTTTAAGGGACCGGGGACTAGCGGGAGCAATAGCCAAAAACATTCAGTACTTC
D gene: TRBD2
clone size: .
V gene: TRBV28
J gene: TRBJ2-4

CDR3 protein: CATVTGQGNYGYTF
CDR3 DNA: TGTGCCACCGTTACCGGACAGGGAAACTATGGCTACACCTTC
D gene: TRBD1
clone size: .
V gene: TRBV5-4
J gene: TRBJ1-2

CDR3 protein: CSVEDRAGTGVGEQYF
CDR3 DNA: TGCAGCGTTGAAGATCGAGCTGGGACAGGGGTAGGCGAGCAGTACTTC
D gene: TRBD1
clone size: .
V gene: TRBV29-1
J gene: TRBJ2-7

CDR3 protein: CASSHSGGSTDTQYF
CDR3 DNA: TGTGCCAGCAGCCATAGCGGGGGAAGCACAGATACGCAGTATTTT
D gene: TRBD2
clone size: once
V gene: TRBV3-1/TRBV3-2
J gene: TRBJ2-3

CDR3 protein: CASRGGMDGYNEQFF
CDR3 DNA: TGTGCCAGCAGAGGGGGAATGGACGGGTACAATGAGCAGTTCTTC
D gene: .
clone size: .
V gene: TRBV2
J gene: TRBJ2-1

CDR3 protein: CASSAGRQGPQHF
CDR3 DNA: TGTGCCAGCAGCGCGGGACGGCAAGGGCCCCAGCATTTT
D gene: .
clone size: .
V gene: TRBV7-2
J gene: TRBJ1-5

CDR3 protein: CASSLTGRGLGTDTQYF
CDR3 DNA: TGTGCCAGCAGCTTAACGGGGAGGGGCCTCGGCACAGATACGCAGTATTTT
D gene: TRBD2
clone size: .
V gene: TRBV7-3
J gene: TRBJ2-3

CDR3 protein: CASSMQGGGELFF
CDR3 DNA: TGTGCCAGTAGTATGCAGGGAGGAGGGGAGCTGTTTTTT
D gene: .
clone size: .
V gene: TRBV19
J gene: TRBJ2-2

CDR3 protein: CASSPGLTDTQYF
CDR3 DNA: TGTGCCAGCTCACCCGGACTCACAGATACGCAGTATTTT
D gene: .
clone size: .
V gene: TRBV18
J gene: TRBJ2-3

CDR3 protein: CASSPRLAGTLTDTQYF
CDR3 DNA: TGCGCCAGCAGCCCACGACTAGCGGGGACCCTCACAGATACGCAGTATTTT
D gene: TRBD2
clone size: .
V gene: TRBV4-3
J gene: TRBJ2-3

CDR3 protein: CASSLTSGILRTYEQYF
CDR3 DNA: TGTGCCAGCAGCTTGACTAGCGGGATATTGAGGACCTACGAGCAGTACTTC
D gene: TRBD2
clone size: once
V gene: TRBV7-2
J gene: TRBJ2-7

CDR3 protein: CASSMGGSSYGYTF
CDR3 DNA: TGTGCCAGTAGTATGGGGGGTTCCTCCTATGGCTACACCTTC
D gene: .
clone size: .
V gene: TRBV19
J gene: TRBJ1-2

CDR3 protein: CASSPLPAGRQPQHF
CDR3 DNA: TGTGCCAGCAGTCCACTCCCAGCAGGGCGCCAGCCCCAGCATTTT
D gene: .
clone size: .
V gene: TRBV27
J gene: TRBJ1-5